These 19 T cell receptor beta chains were all obtained from the same sample, sequenced in a study of shared clonotypes between healthy human individuals. Measured with immunoSEQ multiplex PCR; TCRdb has only the in-frame clones, and not every one. This sample has some 320,000 clones; more than 75% occur once, and the top ten carry around 16%. The sample comprised memory CD8+ T cells sorted from blood. Subset in this sample: CD45RO+ cells pooled with CCR7-negative TemRA cells. The receptors were gathered from a man between 18 and 35 years old in good health.

The chain recombines TRBV30 with TRBJ2-7, with D perhaps being TRBD1 or TRBD2 (5 bases each). Germline lookup yields CDR1 GTSNPN and CDR2 SVGIG (reference sequence). This CDR3 has 14 residues. Trimming shortened V by 3 bases and J by 3 bases, and 15 bases separated the two germline ends. In DNA, the CDR3 is TGTGCCTGGAGGGGACCCCAAAAGGACTACGAGCAGTACTTC. This sequence encodes CAWRGPQKDYEQYF. Based on the CDR3 plus reference TRBV30 and TRBJ2-7, the full variable domain is SQTIHQWPATLVQPVGSPLSLECTVEGTSNPNLYWYRQAAGRGLQLLFYSVGIGQISSEVPQNLSASRPQDRQFILSSKKLLLSDSGFYLCAWRGPQKDYEQYFGPGTRLTVT.

The chain is built from TRBV9 and TRBJ2-7; tentative D call: TRBD2 (5 bases). CDR1 is SGDLS and CDR2 is YYNGEE in the germline V gene. CDR3 length: 14 residues. The V end was cut by 0 bases, the J end by 3 bases, with 10 bases between. CDR3 in DNA: TGTGCCAGCAGCGTAGGAGCGGAGAGCTACGAGCAGTACTTC. Translated: CASSVGAESYEQYF.

J is TRBJ1-1 and V is TRBV6-6, with D unresolved. Germline V gene data show CDR1 as MNHNY and CDR2 as SVGAGI (reference sequence). Between the trimmed V and J ends, which lost 2 bases and 3 bases, there was a span of 7 bases. The CDR3 sequence is 13 residues long. The chain's CDR3 is CASSYEWDTEAFF. CDR3 DNA sequence: TGTGCCAGCAGTTACGAATGGGACACTGAAGCTTTCTTT.

The chain links TRBV11-2 to TRBJ2-3; D is undetermined. CDR3 length: 15 amino acids. Germline values: CDR1 SGHAT, CDR2 FQNNGV. V gave up 4 bases and J gave up 0 bases, with 11 bases separating them. CDR3 nucleotides: TGTGCCAGCAGCTCACCGAGAGCTAGCACAGATACGCAGTATTTT. Protein product: CASSSPRASTDTQYF.

The chain carries TRBV7-2 and TRBJ2-1, with D maybe TRBD2 (6 bases). Germline V gene lookup returns CDR1 SGHTA and CDR2 FQGNSA. Between the trimmed V and J ends, which lost 5 bases and 6 bases, there was a span of 14 bases. The CDR3 has 14 residues. The CDR3 DNA reads as TGTGCCAGCAGCACCGGGACTTTACTCAATGAGCAGTTCTTC. Encoded protein: CASSTGTLLNEQFF.

This clone was picked up one time. V usage is TRBV15 and J usage is TRBJ2-1; perhaps TRBD2 as D (5 bases). CDR3 length: 16 amino acids. CDR1 and CDR2 (germline): LNHNV, YYDKDF (reference sequence). V lost 4 bases, J lost 0 bases, and 13 bases lay in between. CDR3 nucleotide sequence: TGTGCCACCAGCACCTTCAGCGGAAGCTCCTACAATGAGCAGTTCTTC. Its protein is CATSTFSGSSYNEQFF. Based on the CDR3 plus reference TRBV15 and TRBJ2-1, the full variable domain is DAMVIQNPRYQVTQFGKPVTLSCSQTLNHNVMYWYQQKSSQAPKLLFHYYDKDFNNEADTPDNFQSRRPNTSFCFLDIRSPGLGDTAMYLCATSTFSGSSYNEQFFGPGTRLTVL.

The chain joins TRBV15 to TRBJ2-2; D not certain. The CDR3 length is 15 residues. Germline assignment: CDR1 LNHNV and CDR2 YYDKDF (reference sequence). V gave up 5 bases and J gave up 0 bases, with 10 bases separating them. Here the CDR3 DNA reads TGTGCCACCAGCTCCTGGGCCGCGAACACCGGGGAGCTGTTTTTT. It codes for CATSSWAANTGELFF.

This clone came up once. V is TRBV5-6 and J is TRBJ2-1; TRBD2 might be the D (6 bases). Germline V gene lookup returns CDR1 SGHDT and CDR2 YYEEEE. This CDR3 is built from 14 residues. Trimming took off 4 bases at V and 9 bases at J, with 17 bases between the two ends. The CDR3 loop is CASSPETGVTEQFF. DNA for the CDR3: TGTGCCAGCAGCCCAGAAACGGGAGTTACTGAGCAGTTCTTC. Complete variable domain (other parts from reference TRBV5-6 and TRBJ2-1): DAGVTQSPTHLIKTRGQQVTLRCSPKSGHDTVSWYQQALGQGPQFIFQYYEEEERQRGNFPDRFSGHQFPNYSSELNVNALLLGDSALYLCASSPETGVTEQFFGPGTRLTVL.

The chain carries TRBV11-2 and TRBJ1-4, with a possible D match to TRBD1 (5 bases). The germline V gene encodes CDR1 SGHAT and CDR2 FQNNGV. V gave up 5 bases and J gave up 7 bases, with 23 bases separating them. The CDR3 totals 17 residues. The CDR3 protein is CASSRRPPRVSGEKLFF. CDR3 coding DNA: TGTGCCAGCAGCAGAAGACCCCCCAGGGTCAGTGGTGAAAAACTGTTTTTT.

This clone was seen once. The J gene is TRBJ2-7, the V gene TRBV4-1; 7 nucleotides match TRBD2. Germline V gene sequence: CDR1 MGHRA, CDR2 YSYEKL. J lost 4 bases, V lost 1 base, and 10 bases had no gene match. The CDR3 has 16 amino acids. The CDR3 DNA reads as TGCGCCAGCAGCCAAGCCGGGACCGGGGGAGGGTACGAGCAGTACTTC. Translating it yields CASSQAGTGGGYEQYF.

The chain links TRBV12-2 to TRBJ2-7. TRBV12-2 is a documented pseudogene. The CDR3 sequence is 17 residues long. In nucleotides, the CDR3 is TGTGCAAGTCGCTTCGCGTCAGGCTACAACTACCCCTACGAGCAGTACTTC. Translating gives CASRFASGYNYPYEQYF.

The chain carries TRBV30 and TRBJ2-1; 9 bases are a match to TRBD2. This CDR3 spans 14 amino acids. The V gene end was trimmed by 4 bases and the J gene end by 8 bases; junction bases not matched to a gene: 9. CDR1 is GTSNPN, CDR2 SVGIG, per germline (reference sequence). The CDR3 nucleotides read TGTGCCTGGACTATGCGGGAGGGGTACGATGAGCAGTTCTTC. This encodes CAWTMREGYDEQFF.

This rearrangement joins TRBV7-9 to TRBJ2-7; D ambiguous. With 6 bases removed from V and 3 bases from J, the gap between germline ends came to 9 bases. From germline, CDR1 is SEHNR and CDR2 FQNEAQ (reference sequence). The CDR3 length is 12 residues. The CDR3 bases are TGTGCCAGCAGTTTCTATAACTACGAGCAGTACTTC. Residues: CASSFYNYEQYF.

J is TRBJ2-7 and V is TRBV2; the D is unclear. The CDR3 spans 13 residues. Per germline, CDR1 SNHLY and CDR2 FYNNEI. The ends were cut back, 5 bases at V and 5 bases at J, with 13 bases in the middle. The CDR3 loop reads CASSSARWDEQYF. CDR3 nucleotide sequence: TGTGCCAGCAGTTCAGCCCGTTGGGACGAGCAGTACTTC.

This clone has just one count. The chain is built from TRBV6-5 and TRBJ1-1; a weak D match, TRBD1 (5 bases). The germline V and J ends were trimmed by 5 bases and 3 bases, with 16 bases remaining between them. The germline V gene encodes CDR1 MNHEY and CDR2 SVGAGI. The CDR3 spans 15 residues. The CDR3 nucleotides read TGTGCCAGCAGTCAACAGCCCTGGGGGTACACTGAAGCTTTCTTT. Protein sequence: CASSQQPWGYTEAFF.

V usage is TRBV6-5 and J usage is TRBJ1-5; no clear D gene. Germline V CDR1 and CDR2: MNHEY, SVGAGI. Trimming took 6 bases from V and 0 from J, leaving 12 bases between them. The CDR3 has 15 residues. The CDR3 protein is CASRHREYSNQPQHF. Written as DNA, the CDR3 is TGTGCCAGCAGACACAGAGAGTATAGCAATCAGCCCCAGCATTTT.

J is TRBJ2-1 and V is TRBV27; 10 bases fit TRBD2. V was clipped by 3 bases and J by 9 bases; unmatched bases: 11. The CDR3 sequence is 16 residues long. Germline CDR1 is MNHEY and CDR2 is SMNVEV (reference sequence). CDR3 region: CASSFLALAGVGEQFF. CDR3 nucleotides: TGTGCCAGCAGTTTTCTCGCCCTAGCGGGAGTTGGTGAGCAGTTCTTC.

The chain uses TRBV6-5 and TRBJ1-4, with 10 bases matching TRBD1. Germline V gene sequence: CDR1 MNHEY, CDR2 SVGAGI. V shed 6 bases, J shed 5 bases, and the junction held 3 bases outside the gene matches. The CDR3 has 14 residues. The CDR3 reads CASSQDRGNEKLFF. The DNA of the CDR3 is TGTGCCAGCAGCCAGGACAGGGGGAATGAAAAACTGTTTTTT.

The chain has TRBV2 and TRBJ2-1; D ambiguous. This CDR3 region has 14 residues. Trimming left V 3 bases short and J 4 bases short, with 10 bases between. Looked up from germline, CDR1 is SNHLY and CDR2 is FYNNEI. Written as DNA, the CDR3 is TGTGCCAGCAGTGAGTTCGGTAGTTACAATGAGCAGTTCTTC. As protein: CASSEFGSYNEQFF.